A single sample gave rise to the 32 T cell receptor beta chains below, sequenced in a study of pediatric ulcerative colitis. One to two pinch biopsies were taken from the rectum during colonoscopy. Produced via immunoSEQ multiplex PCR; TCRdb's table is partial and in-frame only. The data show tens of thousands of clones, roughly 82% seen once. What was sequenced was gut tissue. The receptors stem from a boy between 10 and 17 years old with severe ulcerative colitis.

This clone came up a few times. This rearrangement joins TRBV5-6 to TRBJ1-1, with D unresolved. This CDR3 has 13 amino acids. From germline, CDR1 is SGHDT and CDR2 YYEEEE. V was trimmed by 0 bases and J by 1 base, leaving 4 bases between them. The CDR3: CASSLDPNTEAFF. In DNA form, the CDR3 reads TGTGCCAGCAGCTTGGATCCGAACACTGAAGCTTTCTTT.

This chain connects TRBV7-9 to TRBJ2-7; D ambiguous. CDR1 and CDR2 from the germline V gene are SEHNR and FQNEAQ (reference sequence). This CDR3 contains 13 residues. With 6 bases removed from V and 4 bases from J, the gap between germline ends came to 13 bases. CDR3 DNA sequence: TGTGCCAGCAGTGCAAACAGTAGGTACGAGCAGTACTTC. This sequence encodes CASSANSRYEQYF.

The CDR3 is CAIMGQNSPLHF. The CDR3 DNA follows: TGTGCCATCATGGGACAGAATTCACCCCTCCACTTT. The chain is built from TRBV10-3 and TRBJ1-6; 7 bases match TRBD1. The CDR3 runs 12 residues. The V gene's germline CDR1 is ENHRY and CDR2 SYGVKD. The J segment lost 7 bases and the V segment lost 7 bases, leaving 1 base of the junction unmatched.

This rearrangement joins TRBV19 to TRBJ2-3; tentatively, D is TRBD2 (6 bases). V was clipped by 3 bases and J by 1 base, with 11 bases between them. From germline, CDR1 is LNHDA and CDR2 SQIVND (reference sequence). This CDR3 has 15 residues. The CDR3 sequence: CASSIQGGGTDTQYF. CDR3 in DNA: TGTGCCAGTAGTATCCAGGGCGGGGGCACAGATACGCAGTATTTT.

This chain's CDR3 is CASTSNYGYTF. CDR3 nucleotide sequence: TGTGCCAGCACATCTAACTATGGCTACACCTTC. The chain combines TRBV28 with TRBJ1-2; D call uncertain. Trimming removed 7 bases at V and 0 bases at J, with 3 bases between. The germline CDR1 and CDR2 sequences are MDHEN and SYDVKM. The CDR3 is made up of 11 amino acids.

This clone was seen only a few times. The rearrangement links TRBV5-5 to TRBJ2-7; TRBD1 is a possible D gene (6 bases). The germline V gene has CDR1 SGHKS and CDR2 YYEKEE (reference sequence). With 4 bases removed from V and 2 bases from J, the gap between germline ends came to 10 bases. The CDR3 has 13 amino acids. The CDR3 sequence is CASSPGTTYEQYF. CDR3 DNA: TGTGCCAGCAGCCCCGGGACAACCTACGAGCAGTACTTC. The entire variable domain, with the rest obtained from reference TRBV5-5 and TRBJ2-7, is as follows: DAGVTQSPTHLIKTRGQQVTLRCSPISGHKSVSWYQQVLGQGPQFIFQYYEKEERGRGNFPDRFSARQFPNYSSELNVNALLLGDSALYLCASSPGTTYEQYFGPGTRLTVT.

This clone was counted a few times. The rearrangement uses TRBV5-1 and TRBJ1-3; D is ambiguous. Per germline, CDR1 SGHRS and CDR2 YFSETQ. CDR3 length: 15 amino acids. V dropped 0 bases and J dropped 0 bases, with 7 bases sitting between them. The CDR3 loop reads CASSLAERSGNTIYF. CDR3 nucleotide sequence: TGCGCCAGCAGCTTGGCAGAGCGCTCTGGAAACACCATATATTTT.

The chain carries TRBV5-1 and TRBJ2-3; 8 nucleotides line up with TRBD1. Germline CDR1 reads SGHRS; CDR2 reads YFSETQ. CDR3 size: 14 residues. J gave up 1 base and V 4 bases, and 2 bases lay outside the gene matches. The CDR3 region is CASSQGQGTDTQYF. The CDR3 DNA reads as TGCGCCAGCAGCCAGGGACAGGGCACAGATACGCAGTATTTT.

The sample holds one count of this clone. The rearrangement uses TRBV6-5 and TRBJ2-7; TRBD1 matches 7 bases. J lost 3 bases, V lost 5 bases, and 4 bases had no gene match. The germline gives CDR1 MNHEY, CDR2 SVGAGI. The CDR3 length is 13 residues. The CDR3 coding sequence is TGTGCCAGCAGTAACGGACAGGACTACGAGCAGTACTTC. Its protein product is CASSNGQDYEQYF.

This clone occurred a few times. The V call is TRBV2, the J call TRBJ1-5; 8 bases are shared with TRBD1. The CDR3 has 15 residues. Germline V gives CDR1 SNHLY, CDR2 FYNNEI. With V trimmed by 4 bases and J by 8 bases, 10 bases remained unmatched. The CDR3 DNA reads TGTGCCAGCAGTGGGGGACAGGTATATTTCGAGCCCCAGCATTTT. It is translated as CASSGGQVYFEPQHF.

This chain uses TRBV28 with TRBJ1-2, with D unresolved. This CDR3 is built from 14 residues. V lost 5 bases and J lost 4, with 14 bases in between. The germline CDR1 and CDR2 sequences are MDHEN and SYDVKM. The CDR3 sequence is CASSTSGLSYGYTF. CDR3 nucleotide sequence: TGTGCCAGCAGTACCTCCGGGTTGAGCTATGGCTACACCTTC.

The CDR3 DNA sequence: TGTGCCAGCAGTCTAGGGAGGGTTTCACATCTCCAGCATTTT. Translated, it gives CASSLGRVSHLQHF. The V call is TRBV6-5, the J call TRBJ1-5; the D is unclear. Looked up from germline, CDR1 is MNHEY and CDR2 is SVGAGI. The CDR3 extends over 14 amino acids. The V end lost 5 bases, the J end lost 12 bases, and 20 bases lay between the germline ends.

The J gene is TRBJ1-2, the V gene TRBV14; D is unresolved. This CDR3 has 15 residues. Trimming cost V 2 bases and J 0 bases, with 10 bases left between them. CDR1 is SGHDN, CDR2 FVKESK, per germline. Here the CDR3 reads CASSQLGLANYGYTF. For the CDR3, the DNA is TGTGCCAGCAGCCAACTAGGCTTAGCTAACTATGGCTACACCTTC.

The V call is TRBV7-8, the J call TRBJ2-1; D unresolved. The germline V gene has CDR1 SGHVS and CDR2 FQNEAQ. Trimming removed 1 base from V and 8 bases from J, with 6 bases in between. This CDR3 is 12 amino acids long. CDR3 loop: CASSLDVHEQFF. The CDR3 DNA reads TGTGCCAGCAGCTTAGACGTCCATGAGCAGTTCTTC.

Remarks on this clone: The CDR3 end shows no conserved phenylalanine or tryptophan, and so a read error is likely. CDR3 protein: CASSSLLSPLHL. CDR3 DNA sequence: TGTGCCAGCAGCTCCCTTCTCTCACCCCTCCACCTT. The chain links TRBV11-2 to TRBJ1-6; D unclear. Germline V gene data show CDR1 as SGHAT and CDR2 as FQNNGV. This CDR3 is built from 12 residues. With 4 bases removed from V and 10 bases from J, the gap between germline ends came to 8 bases.

V and J are TRBV28 and TRBJ2-7; D remains unclear. The V and J ends lost 8 bases and 1 base respectively, with 18 bases between them. CDR1 and CDR2 (germline): MDHEN, SYDVKM. CDR3 length: 15 amino acids. The CDR3 DNA is TGTGCCAGCGCCCCAAGAGAAGGGTGGTCCTACGAGCAGTACTTC. Residues: CASAPREGWSYEQYF. Combining the CDR3 with reference TRBV28 and TRBJ2-7 gives the whole variable domain DVKVTQSSRYLVKRTGEKVFLECVQDMDHENMFWYRQDPGLGLRLIYFSYDVKMKEKGDIPEGYSVSREKKERFSLILESASTNQTSMYLCASAPREGWSYEQYFGPGTRLTVT.

By sample fraction, this clone is medium-sized (0.01 to 0.1%). V is TRBV11-2 and J is TRBJ2-3; 7 nucleotides match TRBD1. The CDR3 is 14 residues long. Losses at the gene ends were 2 bases for V and 4 bases for J; bases not matched to a gene: 3. Germline V gives CDR1 SGHAT, CDR2 FQNNGV. CDR3 loop: CASSLNDRADTQYF. The CDR3 coding sequence is TGTGCCAGCAGCTTAAACGACAGGGCAGATACGCAGTATTTT.

V gene TRBV19 combines with J gene TRBJ1-2, with TRBD1 matching over 7 bases. This CDR3 has 15 amino acids. Trimming cost V 4 bases and J 4 bases; bases outside gene matches: 9. Germline V gives CDR1 LNHDA, CDR2 SQIVND (reference sequence). CDR3 sequence (DNA): TGTGCCAGTAGTACCCGGCAGGGGGGTAGCTATGGCTACACCTTC. This sequence encodes CASSTRQGGSYGYTF.

The chain joins TRBV7-9 to TRBJ1-2; the match to TRBD1 covers 10 bases. V was clipped by 5 bases and J by 5 bases; unmatched bases: 5. Germline loops: CDR1 SEHNR, CDR2 FQNEAQ (reference sequence). This CDR3 spans 14 amino acids. The CDR3 sequence is CASSQTGGSYGYTF. CDR3 coding DNA: TGTGCCAGCAGCCAGACAGGGGGCTCTTATGGCTACACCTTC.

The chain has TRBV4-1 and TRBJ1-3; TRBD1 is a possible D gene (6 bases). Trimming took 0 bases from V and 4 from J, leaving 10 bases between them. Germline V gene data show CDR1 as MGHRA and CDR2 as YSYEKL. The CDR3 sequence is 15 residues long. CDR3 sequence (DNA): TGCGCCAGCAGCCAAGAAGACACAGGGGGAAACACCATATATTTT. Its translation is CASSQEDTGGNTIYF.

The chain couples TRBV7-2 to TRBJ2-7; D is ambiguous. Germline CDR1 reads SGHTA; CDR2 reads FQGNSA. V lost 4 bases and J lost 0, with 7 bases in between. The CDR3 length is 13 residues. CDR3 in amino acids: CASSSIGSYEQYF. As DNA, the CDR3 is TGTGCCAGCAGCTCAATAGGCTCCTACGAGCAGTACTTC.

The rearrangement uses TRBV27 and TRBJ2-7; TRBD1 matches at 7 bases. The ends lost 2 bases at V and 0 bases at J; junction bases unmatched: 4. This CDR3 region has 15 residues. The germline CDR1 and CDR2 sequences are MNHEY and SMNVEV (reference sequence). The CDR3 reads CASSLIRDSSYEQYF. In DNA form, the CDR3 reads TGTGCCAGCAGTTTAATCCGGGACAGCTCCTACGAGCAGTACTTC.

J is TRBJ1-1 and V is TRBV19, with D perhaps matching TRBD1 (5 bases). The CDR3 runs to 14 residues. Germline V lookup: CDR1 LNHDA, CDR2 SQIVND (reference sequence). The V end lost 8 bases, the J end lost 1 base, and 14 bases lay between the germline ends. The CDR3 loop reads CASGADSRNTEAFF. CDR3 in DNA: TGTGCCAGTGGGGCCGACAGCAGGAACACTGAAGCTTTCTTT.

V usage is TRBV10-2 and J usage is TRBJ2-5, with D possibly TRBD2 on 6 matching bases. The CDR3 runs to 14 residues. The V end was cut by 7 bases, the J end by 5 bases, with 17 bases between. Germline-derived CDR1 and CDR2 are WSHSY and SAAADI. Here the CDR3 reads CASTSEEGGETQYF. In DNA, the CDR3 is TGCGCCAGCACCTCCGAGGAGGGTGGGGAGACCCAGTACTTC.

The count of this clone is one. This sequence joins TRBV6-5 and TRBJ1-2; 8 bases fit TRBD1. The CDR3 has 13 amino acids. Germline CDR1 reads MNHEY; CDR2 reads SVGAGI. The junction had 3 bases not matched to a gene; V was cut back by 5 bases and J by 4 bases. The CDR3 loop reads CASSLDRGYGYTF. As DNA, the CDR3 is TGTGCCAGCAGTCTCGACAGGGGCTATGGCTACACCTTC.

This clone occurred once. The rearrangement links TRBV9 to TRBJ2-7, with 11 bases identical to TRBD1. V dropped 0 bases and J dropped 3; count of bases not matched to a gene: 2. This CDR3 is built from 15 residues. Germline V gene data show CDR1 as SGDLS and CDR2 as YYNGEE. The CDR3 here is CASSVGTGGVYEQYF. The CDR3 nucleotides are TGTGCCAGCAGCGTAGGGACAGGGGGCGTCTACGAGCAGTACTTC. Full variable domain (rest looked up from reference TRBV9 and TRBJ2-7): DSGVTQTPKHLITATGQRVTLRCSPRSGDLSVYWYQQSLDQGLQFLIQYYNGEERAKGNILERFSAQQFPDLHSELNLSSLELGDSALYFCASSVGTGGVYEQYFGPGTRLTVT.

The rearrangement uses TRBV29-1 and TRBJ1-1; the D gene is possibly TRBD1 (6 bases). Germline-derived CDR1 and CDR2 are SQVTM and ANQGSEA. The length of the CDR3 is 12 residues. Trimming left V 5 bases short and J 10 bases short, with 17 bases between. CDR3 amino acids: CSVRQVERGAFF. The CDR3 region has the DNA TGCAGCGTTCGACAGGTCGAGAGGGGAGCTTTCTTT.

V is TRBV18 and J is TRBJ2-2; D unresolved. The CDR3 extends over 14 amino acids. V was pared by 7 bases and J by 1 base, with 10 bases between. CDR1 is KGHSH and CDR2 is LQKENI in the germline V gene. The CDR3 DNA sequence: TGTGCCAGCTGCCGGACGGTGAACACCGGGGAGCTGTTTTTT. It translates to CASCRTVNTGELFF.

The genes are TRBV4-1 and TRBJ2-3, with 7 bases identical to TRBD1. With V trimmed by 1 base and J by 5 bases, 3 bases remained unmatched. The CDR3 totals 14 residues. Germline V CDR1 and CDR2: MGHRA, YSYEKL. CDR3 loop: CASSQGGGQDTQYF. The CDR3 DNA sequence: TGCGCCAGCAGCCAAGGAGGGGGCCAAGATACGCAGTATTTT.

The chain uses TRBV14 and TRBJ2-4, with D tentatively TRBD1 (5 bases). Trimming stripped 2 bases from V and 2 bases from J, with 10 bases between. The CDR3 has 15 amino acids. The germline V gene has CDR1 SGHDN and CDR2 FVKESK. The CDR3 DNA follows: TGTGCCAGCAGCCAATTCGCAGGGACCAAAAACATTCAGTACTTC. This gives the protein CASSQFAGTKNIQYF.

The chain combines TRBV19 with TRBJ2-7; D unclear. Deletions cut 2 bases from V and 3 bases from J, with 11 bases between. The CDR3 totals 14 residues. CDR1 is LNHDA, CDR2 SQIVND, per germline (reference sequence). This CDR3 is CASSISVSLYEQYF. In DNA, the CDR3 is TGTGCCAGTAGTATATCCGTCTCCCTCTACGAGCAGTACTTC.

This chain connects TRBV7-3 to TRBJ2-5, with 9 bases identical to TRBD1. Looked up from germline, CDR1 is SGHTA and CDR2 is FQGTGA. With V trimmed by 3 bases and J by 5 bases, 7 bases remained unmatched. This CDR3 has 15 residues. The CDR3 is CASSLTGTGLETQYF. Written as DNA, the CDR3 is TGTGCCAGCAGCTTGACCGGGACAGGGCTGGAGACCCAGTACTTC. Full variable domain (missing parts from reference TRBV7-3 and TRBJ2-5): GAGVSQTPSNKVTEKGKYVELRCDPISGHTALYWYRQSLGQGPEFLIYFQGTGAADDSGLPNDRFFAVRPEGSVSTLKIQRTERGDSAVYLCASSLTGTGLETQYFGPGTRLLVL.